The clone carrying this TCR beta chain was counted once. This entry belongs to a study of cytomegalovirus exposure and HLA in healthy donors. Both 60 Vbeta primers and 13 Jbeta primers went into the PCR. The assay was immunoSEQ multiplex PCR, and TCRdb's table has in-frame clones only and misses some. This sample has roughly 190,000 clones; around 78% occur once, and the top ten carry more than 2%. The CDR3 loop spans 13 amino acids. The V and J ends lost 3 bases and 5 bases, in that order; junction bases with no gene match: 2. Germline CDR1 and CDR2: SGDLS and YYNGEE. The source is a woman in her 30s in good health and CMV-seropositive. V gene TRBV9 combines with J gene TRBJ1-5; TRBD1 agrees at 7 bases. Source material: PBMCs. The CDR3 loop is CASSGTGYQPQHF. DNA of the CDR3: TGTGCCAGCAGCGGGACAGGCTATCAGCCCCAGCATTTT.